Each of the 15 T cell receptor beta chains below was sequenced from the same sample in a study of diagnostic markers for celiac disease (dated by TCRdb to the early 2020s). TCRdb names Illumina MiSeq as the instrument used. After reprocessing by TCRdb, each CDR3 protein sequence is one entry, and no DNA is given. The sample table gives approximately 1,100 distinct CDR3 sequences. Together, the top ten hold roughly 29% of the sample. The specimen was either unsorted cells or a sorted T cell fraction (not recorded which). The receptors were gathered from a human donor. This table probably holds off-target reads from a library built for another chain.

CDR3 region: CSARSDSGLAEAFF. The chain carries TRBV20-1 and TRBJ1-1. The CDR3 sequence is 14 residues long. Germline V gives CDR1 DFQATT, CDR2 SNEGSKA (reference sequence).

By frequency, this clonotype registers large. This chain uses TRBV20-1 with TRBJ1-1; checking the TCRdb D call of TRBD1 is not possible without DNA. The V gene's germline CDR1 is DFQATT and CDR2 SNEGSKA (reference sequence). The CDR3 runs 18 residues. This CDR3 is CSAIVEWRTGGRSSEAFF.

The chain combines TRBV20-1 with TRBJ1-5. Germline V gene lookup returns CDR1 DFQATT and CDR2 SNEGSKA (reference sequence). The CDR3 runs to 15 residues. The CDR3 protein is CSARGDKISNQPQHF.

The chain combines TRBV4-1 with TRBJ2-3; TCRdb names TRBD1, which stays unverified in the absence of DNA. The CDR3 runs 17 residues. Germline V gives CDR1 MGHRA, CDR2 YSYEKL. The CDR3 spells CASSRLKGRGPTDTQYF.

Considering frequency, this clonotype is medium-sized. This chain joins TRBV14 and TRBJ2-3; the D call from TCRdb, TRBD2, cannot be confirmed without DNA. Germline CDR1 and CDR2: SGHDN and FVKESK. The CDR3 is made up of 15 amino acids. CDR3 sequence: CASSLGLVGTDTQYF.

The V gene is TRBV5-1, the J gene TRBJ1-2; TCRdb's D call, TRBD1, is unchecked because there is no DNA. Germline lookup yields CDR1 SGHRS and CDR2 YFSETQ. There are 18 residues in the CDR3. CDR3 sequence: CASSPAGTGFYEGYGYTF.

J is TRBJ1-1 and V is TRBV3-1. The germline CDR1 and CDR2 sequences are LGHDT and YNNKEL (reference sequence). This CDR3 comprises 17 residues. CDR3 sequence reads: CASSQGAGGRSNTEAFF.

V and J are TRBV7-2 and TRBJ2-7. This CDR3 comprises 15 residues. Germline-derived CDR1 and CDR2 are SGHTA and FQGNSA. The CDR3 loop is CASSLRTEFPYEQYF.

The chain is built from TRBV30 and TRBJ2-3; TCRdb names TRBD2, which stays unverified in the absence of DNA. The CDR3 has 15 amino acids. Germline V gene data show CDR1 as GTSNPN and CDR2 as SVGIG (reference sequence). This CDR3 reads CAWNPRGREGFTQYF.

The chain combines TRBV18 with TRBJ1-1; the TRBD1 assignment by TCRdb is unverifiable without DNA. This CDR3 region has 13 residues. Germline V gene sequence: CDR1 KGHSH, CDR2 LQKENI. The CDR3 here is CASSALDGGEAFF. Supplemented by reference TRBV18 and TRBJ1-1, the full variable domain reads NAGVMQNPRHLVRRRGQEARLRCSPMKGHSHVYWYRQLPEEGLKFMVYLQKENIIDESGMPKERFSAEFPKEGPSILRIQQVVRGDSAAYFCASSALDGGEAFFGQGTRLTVV.

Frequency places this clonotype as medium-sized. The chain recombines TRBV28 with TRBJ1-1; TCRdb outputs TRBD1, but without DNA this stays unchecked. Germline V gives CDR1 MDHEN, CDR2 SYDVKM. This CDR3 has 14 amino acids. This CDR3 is CASSLTPGTVEAFF.

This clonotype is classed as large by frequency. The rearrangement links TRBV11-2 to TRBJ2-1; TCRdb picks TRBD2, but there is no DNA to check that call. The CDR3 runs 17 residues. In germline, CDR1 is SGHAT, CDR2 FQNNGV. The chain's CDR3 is CASSLAALAGAYNEQFF.

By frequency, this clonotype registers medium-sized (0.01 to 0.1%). The CDR3 loop reads CSATPRQKTYNEQFF. V usage is TRBV20-1 and J usage is TRBJ2-1; TCRdb lists TRBD1, though no DNA is available to test this call. The CDR3 is made up of 15 amino acids. Per the germline V gene, CDR1 is DFQATT and CDR2 is SNEGSKA (reference sequence).

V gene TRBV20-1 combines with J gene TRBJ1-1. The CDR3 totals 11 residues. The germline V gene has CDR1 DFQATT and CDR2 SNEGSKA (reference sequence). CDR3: CSARDTVWAFF.

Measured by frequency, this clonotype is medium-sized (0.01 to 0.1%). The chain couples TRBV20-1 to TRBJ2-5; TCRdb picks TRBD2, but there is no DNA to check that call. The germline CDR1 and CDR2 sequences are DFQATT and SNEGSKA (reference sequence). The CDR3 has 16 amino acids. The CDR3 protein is CSAETGTRYPQETQYF.